This TCR beta chain was captured by sequencing in a study of blood T cell repertoires in COVID-19. Repertoires were generated with immunoSEQ multiplex PCR, while TCRdb's copy carries only in-frame clones and drops some. The data hold approximately 500,000 clones, with roughly 89% observed a single time. The V gene's germline CDR1 is SGHRS and CDR2 YFSETQ. The CDR3 is made up of 16 amino acids. V lost 1 base to trimming and J lost 0 bases, with 13 bases between them. This receptor was taken from a woman aged 45-65 years with COVID-19, enrolled during active disease. The material sequenced was peripheral blood. V is TRBV5-1 and J is TRBJ1-1; D is perhaps TRBD1 (6 bases). DNA for the CDR3: TGCGCCAGCAGCTTGTTCCCAGGGGCTATGAACACTGAAGCTTTCTTT. Translated: CASSLFPGAMNTEAFF.